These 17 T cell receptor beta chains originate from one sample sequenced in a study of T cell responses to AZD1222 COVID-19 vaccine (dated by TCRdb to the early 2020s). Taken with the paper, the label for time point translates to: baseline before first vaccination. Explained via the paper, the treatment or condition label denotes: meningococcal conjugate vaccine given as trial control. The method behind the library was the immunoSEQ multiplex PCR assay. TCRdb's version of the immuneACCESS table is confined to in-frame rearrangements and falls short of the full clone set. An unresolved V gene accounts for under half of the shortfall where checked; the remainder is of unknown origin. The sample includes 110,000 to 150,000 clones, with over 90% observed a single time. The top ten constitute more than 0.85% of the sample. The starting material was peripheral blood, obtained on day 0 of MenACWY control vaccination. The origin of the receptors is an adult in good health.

CDR3 coding DNA: TGTGCCAGCAGCCAAACAATCTACAATGAGCAGTTCTTC. Its translation: CASSQTIYNEQFF. The rearrangement links TRBV3-1 (or the pseudogene TRBV3-2) to TRBJ2-1, with no clear D. This CDR3 region has 13 residues. The germline CDR1 and CDR2 sequences are LGHDT and YNNKEL (reference sequence). The V end was cut by 2 bases, the J end by 3 bases, with 5 bases between.

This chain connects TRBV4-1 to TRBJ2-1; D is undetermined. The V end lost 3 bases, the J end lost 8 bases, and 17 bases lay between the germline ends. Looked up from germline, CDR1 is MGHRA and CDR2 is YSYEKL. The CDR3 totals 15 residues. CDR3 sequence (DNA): TGCGCCAGCAGCCAGAAAGTAGCCCCGAGCTATGAGCAGTTCTTC. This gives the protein CASSQKVAPSYEQFF.

The CDR3 nucleotides are TGCGCCAGCAGCCAAGCTGAGGGGACAGGGGACGGCTACACCTTC. It encodes CASSQAEGTGDGYTF. V gene TRBV4-1 combines with J gene TRBJ1-2; 10 nucleotides line up with TRBD1. V dropped 1 base and J dropped 8; count of bases not matched to a gene: 7. Germline CDR1 and CDR2: MGHRA and YSYEKL. This CDR3 spans 15 amino acids.

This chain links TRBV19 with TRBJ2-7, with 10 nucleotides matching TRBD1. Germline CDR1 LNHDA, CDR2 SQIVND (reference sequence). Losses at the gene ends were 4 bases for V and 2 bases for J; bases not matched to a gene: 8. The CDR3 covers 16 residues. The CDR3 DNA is TGTGCCAGTAGTAAGATCCAGGGGACAGGGGCCTACGAGCAGTACTTC. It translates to CASSKIQGTGAYEQYF. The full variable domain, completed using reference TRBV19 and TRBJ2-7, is DGGITQSPKYLFRKEGQNVTLSCEQNLNHDAMYWYRQDPGQGLRLIYYSQIVNDFQKGDIAEGYSVSREKKESFPLTVTSAQKNPTAFYLCASSKIQGTGAYEQYFGPGTRLTVT.

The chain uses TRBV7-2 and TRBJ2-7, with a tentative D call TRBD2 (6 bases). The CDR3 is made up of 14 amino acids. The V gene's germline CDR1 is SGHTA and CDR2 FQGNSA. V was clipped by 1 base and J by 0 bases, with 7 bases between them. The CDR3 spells CASSLGRGSYEQYF. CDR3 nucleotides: TGTGCCAGCAGCTTAGGGAGGGGCTCCTACGAGCAGTACTTC.

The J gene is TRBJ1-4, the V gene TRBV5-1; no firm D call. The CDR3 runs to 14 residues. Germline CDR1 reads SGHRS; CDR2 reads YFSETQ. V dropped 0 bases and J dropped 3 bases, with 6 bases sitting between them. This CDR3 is CASSLEDPNEKLFF. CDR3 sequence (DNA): TGCGCCAGCAGCTTGGAAGACCCTAATGAAAAACTGTTTTTT. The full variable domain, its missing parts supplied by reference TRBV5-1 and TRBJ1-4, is KAGVTQTPRYLIKTRGQQVTLSCSPISGHRSVSWYQQTPGQGLQFLFEYFSETQRNKGNFPGRFSGRQFSNSRSEMNVSTLELGDSALYLCASSLEDPNEKLFFGSGTQLSVL.

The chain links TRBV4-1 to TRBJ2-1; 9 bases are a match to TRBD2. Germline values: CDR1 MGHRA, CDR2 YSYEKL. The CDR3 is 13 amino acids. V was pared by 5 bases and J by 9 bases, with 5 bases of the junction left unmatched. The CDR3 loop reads CASSLNSGGEQFF. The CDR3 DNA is TGCGCCAGCAGCTTAAATAGCGGGGGTGAGCAGTTCTTC.

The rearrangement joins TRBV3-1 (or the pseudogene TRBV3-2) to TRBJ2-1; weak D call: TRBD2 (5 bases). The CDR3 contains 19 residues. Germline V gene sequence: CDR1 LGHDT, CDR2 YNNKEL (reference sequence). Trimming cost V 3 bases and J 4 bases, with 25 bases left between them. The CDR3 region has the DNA TGTGCCAGCAGCCATCGCGGGCCGCTTCCTTTGGGATATTACAATGAGCAGTTCTTC. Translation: CASSHRGPLPLGYYNEQFF.

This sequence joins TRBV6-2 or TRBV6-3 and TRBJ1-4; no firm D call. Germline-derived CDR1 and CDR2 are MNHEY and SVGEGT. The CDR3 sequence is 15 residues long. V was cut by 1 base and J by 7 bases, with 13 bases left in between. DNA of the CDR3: TGTGCCAGCAGTTACTTAGGACGGAAGGCTGAAAAACTGTTTTTT. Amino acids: CASSYLGRKAEKLFF.

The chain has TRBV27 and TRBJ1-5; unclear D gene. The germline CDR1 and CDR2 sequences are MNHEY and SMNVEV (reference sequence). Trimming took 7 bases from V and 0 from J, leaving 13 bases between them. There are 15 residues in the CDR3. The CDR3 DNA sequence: TGTGCCAGCATCCCTTCGGTTTATAGCAATCAGCCCCAGCATTTT. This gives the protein CASIPSVYSNQPQHF.

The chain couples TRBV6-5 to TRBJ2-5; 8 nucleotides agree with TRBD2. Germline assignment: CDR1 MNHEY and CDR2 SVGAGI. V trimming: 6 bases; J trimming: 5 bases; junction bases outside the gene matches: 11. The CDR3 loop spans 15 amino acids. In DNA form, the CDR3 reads TGTGCCAGCAGCGAGCGGGGGCCATTTGTGGAGACCCAGTACTTC. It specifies CASSERGPFVETQYF.

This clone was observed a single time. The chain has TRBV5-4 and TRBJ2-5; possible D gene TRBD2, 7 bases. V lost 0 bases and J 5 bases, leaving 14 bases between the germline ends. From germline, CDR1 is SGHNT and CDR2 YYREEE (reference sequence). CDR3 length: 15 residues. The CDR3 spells CASSLVAGGQETQYF. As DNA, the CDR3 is TGTGCCAGCAGCTTGGTAGCCGGGGGGCAGGAGACCCAGTACTTC.

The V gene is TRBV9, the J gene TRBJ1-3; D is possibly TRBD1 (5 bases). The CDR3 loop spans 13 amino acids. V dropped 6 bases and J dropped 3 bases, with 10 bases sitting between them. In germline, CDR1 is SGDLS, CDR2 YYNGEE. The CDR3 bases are TGTGCCAGCATGAGGGGTTATGGAAACACCATATATTTT. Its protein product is CASMRGYGNTIYF.

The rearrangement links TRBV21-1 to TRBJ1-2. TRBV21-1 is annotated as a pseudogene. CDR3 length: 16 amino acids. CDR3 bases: TGTGCCAGCAGCTCCCCGACGGGGGATGGCGACTATGGCTACACCTTC. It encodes CASSSPTGDGDYGYTF.

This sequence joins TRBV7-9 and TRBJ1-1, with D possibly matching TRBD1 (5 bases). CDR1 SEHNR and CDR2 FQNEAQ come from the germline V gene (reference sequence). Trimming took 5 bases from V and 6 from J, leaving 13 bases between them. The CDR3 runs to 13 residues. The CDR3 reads CASSPQGEAEAFF. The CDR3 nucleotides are TGTGCCAGCAGCCCCCAAGGGGAAGCTGAAGCTTTCTTT.

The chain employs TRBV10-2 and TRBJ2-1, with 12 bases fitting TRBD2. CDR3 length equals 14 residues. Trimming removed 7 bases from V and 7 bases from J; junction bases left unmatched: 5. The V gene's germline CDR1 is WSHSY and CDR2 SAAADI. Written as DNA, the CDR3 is TGCGCCAGCACCCCTAGCGGGAGGGCTAATGAGCAGTTCTTC. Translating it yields CASTPSGRANEQFF.

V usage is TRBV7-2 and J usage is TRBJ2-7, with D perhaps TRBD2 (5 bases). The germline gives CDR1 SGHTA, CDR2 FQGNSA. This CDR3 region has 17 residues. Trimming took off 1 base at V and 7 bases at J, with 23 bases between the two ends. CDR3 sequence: CASSLEGGRQVLREQYF. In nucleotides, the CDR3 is TGTGCCAGCAGCTTAGAAGGAGGTCGGCAGGTGCTACGGGAGCAGTACTTC.